The T cell receptor beta chain under discussion was sequenced for a study of cytomegalovirus exposure and HLA in healthy donors. PCR used 60 Vbeta primers and 13 Jbeta primers. This table comes from immunoSEQ multiplex PCR, and its TCRdb copy is limited to in-frame clones, with some not included. This listing includes about 160,000 clones. This TCR derives from a woman in her fifties or sixties in good health and CMV-seronegative. Sequencing input: PBMCs.

CDR3 amino acids: CASSPGTYYGYTF. CDR3 DNA: TGTGCCAGCAGCCCCGGGACATACTATGGCTACACCTTC. This chain connects TRBV6-5 to TRBJ1-2; possible D gene TRBD1, 6 bases. V shed 6 bases and J shed 3 bases, with 11 bases lying between them. Germline CDR1 MNHEY, CDR2 SVGAGI. This CDR3 spans 13 amino acids.